This TCR beta chain was sequenced during a study of post-analysis software for immune sequencing data. With respect to this clonotype: Its specificity is unknown.

Germline V gene lookup returns CDR1 SEHNR and CDR2 FQNEAQ (reference sequence). The CDR3 extends over 14 amino acids. V dropped 11 bases and J dropped 3 bases, with 16 bases sitting between them. Study findings and constraints: TRBV5-6, TRBV5-1 and TRBV20-1 were among several TRBV segments more frequent in patients than controls. A significant reduction in normalized Chao1 diversity was observed in multiple sclerosis patients versus controls.

Incorporated into the TCR beta cDNA libraries were unique molecular identifiers, which served to reduce PCR and sequencing biases. The source material, 1 to 10 million T cells, gave rise to 400,000 to 600,000 cDNA molecules. One entry per CDR3 protein, called by TCRdb with MiXCR from the PCR reads. The sample lists over 300,000 distinct CDR3 sequences; about a third were seen once. The TCR originated in a girl aged 5-17 years with multiple sclerosis. This chain uses TRBV7-9 with TRBJ2-2; D is tentatively TRBD1 or TRBD2 (6 bases each). The specimen sequenced was blood. The CDR3 coding sequence is TGTGCCCTCTCCGGAGGGGGTGACACCGGGGAGCTGTTTTTT. Its protein is CALSGGGDTGELFF.